This TCR beta chain was identified during a study of cytomegalovirus exposure and HLA in healthy donors. PCR employed 60 Vbeta and 13 Jbeta primers. Produced via immunoSEQ multiplex PCR; TCRdb's table is partial and in-frame only. The table includes some 120,000 clones, 80% detected once. Sequenced input: PBMCs. The receptor comes from a man younger than 45 in good health and CMV-seronegative.

The CDR3 protein is CASSSALAGNNEQYF. CDR3 DNA: TGTGCCAGCAGTTCCGCCCTAGCGGGAAACAACGAGCAGTACTTC. This rearrangement joins TRBV27 to TRBJ2-7, with TRBD2 matching 9 bases. Looked up from germline, CDR1 is MNHEY and CDR2 is SMNVEV (reference sequence). The CDR3 has 15 amino acids. With V trimmed by 4 bases and J by 5 bases, 9 bases remained unmatched.